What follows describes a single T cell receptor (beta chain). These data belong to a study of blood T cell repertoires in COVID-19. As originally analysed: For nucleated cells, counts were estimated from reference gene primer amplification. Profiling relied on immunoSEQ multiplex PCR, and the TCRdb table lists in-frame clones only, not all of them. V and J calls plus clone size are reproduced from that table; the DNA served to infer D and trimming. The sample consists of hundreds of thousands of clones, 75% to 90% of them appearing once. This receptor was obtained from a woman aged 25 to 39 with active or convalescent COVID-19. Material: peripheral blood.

CDR3 nucleotides: TGCGCCAGCAGCCCGAGCGGGGGGGCCAGGACAGATACGCAGTATTTT. Protein sequence: CASSPSGGARTDTQYF. V is TRBV5-1 and J is TRBJ2-3, with 10 bases matching TRBD2. The CDR3 sequence is 16 residues long. Per the germline V gene, CDR1 is SGHRS and CDR2 is YFSETQ. The V and J ends lost 4 bases and 3 bases, in that order; junction bases with no gene match: 8.